The 7 T cell receptor beta chains in this list originate from one sample, sequenced in a study of vaccination and CD4 T cells after COVID-19. The Oncomine TCR Beta short-read assay sequenced DNA from cultured CD4+ T cells. From CD4+ T cells that had been cultured, genomic DNA was extracted. MiXCR was run by TCRdb on the PCR reads, yielding one entry per CDR3 protein. The profile shows thousands of distinct CDR3 sequences, roughly 31% of them singletons. Treatment described: approximately 10-day PBMC culture with coronavirus spike peptide pools or control peptides (ViraFEST assay). CD4+ T cells that came from the unexposed donor were collected before the COVID-19 pandemic (2011-2018). Their target antigens are unknown. What was sequenced was CD4+ T cells from blood, cultured in vitro. The source is a human donor in good health.

This clonotype was counted only a few times. The V gene is TRBV2, the J gene TRBJ1-6; D uncertain. Germline V gives CDR1 SNHLY, CDR2 FYNNEI. V lost 1 base and J 9 bases, leaving 7 bases between the germline ends. The CDR3 length is 13 residues. CDR3 region: CASSEGMVSPLHF. In nucleotides, the CDR3 is TGTGCCAGCAGTGAAGGGATGGTTTCACCCCTCCACTTT.

There are a few counts of this clonotype. The CDR3 DNA sequence: TGTGCCAGCAGTCCCAAGGGCAACGTCGGTGAAGCTTTCTTT. Its protein product is CASSPKGNVGEAFF. V is TRBV27 and J is TRBJ1-1, with D unclear. Germline V gene data show CDR1 as MNHEY and CDR2 as SMNVEV (reference sequence). This CDR3 has 14 residues. V was trimmed by 5 bases and J by 7 bases, leaving 17 bases between them.

The genes are TRBV5-4 and TRBJ1-6; 7 bases match TRBD1. Germline V gene sequence: CDR1 SGHNT, CDR2 YYREEE (reference sequence). This CDR3 comprises 15 residues. J lost 12 bases, V lost 5 bases, and 14 bases had no gene match. CDR3 nucleotide sequence: TGTGCCAGCAGTTCACAGGGGAGGCCTGGAGTACCCCTCCACTTT. It codes for CASSSQGRPGVPLHF.

Relative to its sample, this clonotype is hyperexpanded. CDR3 residues: CASSQTGWLNTEAFF. The CDR3 coding sequence is TGTGCCAGCAGTCAGACAGGGTGGTTGAACACTGAAGCTTTCTTT. The J gene is TRBJ1-1, the V gene TRBV28; 7 bases agree with TRBD1. CDR3 size: 15 residues. Trimming at V came to 5 bases and at J to 0 bases, leaving 6 bases not matched to a gene. The germline V gene has CDR1 MDHEN and CDR2 SYDVKM.

There are a few counts of this clonotype. The J gene is TRBJ1-2, the V gene TRBV5-1; 7 positions agree with TRBD1. J lost 7 bases, V lost 4 bases, and 13 bases had no gene match. In germline, CDR1 is SGHRS, CDR2 YFSETQ. The CDR3 is made up of 15 amino acids. The CDR3 protein is CASSEMTGSSSGYTF. The CDR3 coding sequence is TGCGCCAGCAGCGAAATGACAGGGTCATCCAGTGGCTACACCTTC.

In its sample, this clonotype is medium-sized. The chain recombines TRBV28 with TRBJ1-2; D is unresolved. V was shortened by 5 bases and J by 2 bases, with 3 bases between the two germline ends. Per germline, CDR1 MDHEN and CDR2 SYDVKM. The CDR3 runs to 11 residues. CDR3 sequence: CASSLNYGYTF. CDR3 nucleotides: TGTGCCAGCAGTCTCAACTATGGCTACACCTTC.

The V call is TRBV28, the J call TRBJ2-1; 12 positions match TRBD2. Germline V gene data show CDR1 as MDHEN and CDR2 as SYDVKM. The CDR3 totals 17 residues. Trimming cost V 4 bases and J 6 bases; bases outside gene matches: 10. CDR3 in amino acids: CASSYPSTSGSFNEQFF. CDR3 nucleotide sequence: TGTGCCAGCAGTTATCCATCGACTAGCGGGAGTTTCAATGAGCAGTTCTTC.